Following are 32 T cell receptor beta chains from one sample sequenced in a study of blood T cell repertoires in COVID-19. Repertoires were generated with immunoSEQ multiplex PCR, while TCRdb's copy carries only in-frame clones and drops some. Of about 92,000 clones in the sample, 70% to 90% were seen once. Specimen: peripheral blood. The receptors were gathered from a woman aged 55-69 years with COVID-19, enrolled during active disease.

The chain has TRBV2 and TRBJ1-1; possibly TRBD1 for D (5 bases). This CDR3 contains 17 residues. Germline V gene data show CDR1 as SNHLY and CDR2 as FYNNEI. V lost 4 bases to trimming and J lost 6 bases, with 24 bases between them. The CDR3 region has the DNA TGTGCCAGCAGTGGGGGCAGGGTGGGAAAAGGGGTCGCTGAAGCTTTCTTT. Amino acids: CASSGGRVGKGVAEAFF.

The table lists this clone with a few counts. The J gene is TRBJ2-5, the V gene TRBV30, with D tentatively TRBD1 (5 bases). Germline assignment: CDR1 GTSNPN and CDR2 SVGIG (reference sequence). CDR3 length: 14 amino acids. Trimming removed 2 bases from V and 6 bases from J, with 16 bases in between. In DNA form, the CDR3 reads TGTGCCTGGAGTAAATTGTCAGGGTGGCAGACCCAGTACTTC. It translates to CAWSKLSGWQTQYF. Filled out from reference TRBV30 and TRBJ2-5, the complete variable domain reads SQTIHQWPATLVQPVGSPLSLECTVEGTSNPNLYWYRQAAGRGLQLLFYSVGIGQISSEVPQNLSASRPQDRQFILSSKKLLLSDSGFYLCAWSKLSGWQTQYFGPGTRLLVL.

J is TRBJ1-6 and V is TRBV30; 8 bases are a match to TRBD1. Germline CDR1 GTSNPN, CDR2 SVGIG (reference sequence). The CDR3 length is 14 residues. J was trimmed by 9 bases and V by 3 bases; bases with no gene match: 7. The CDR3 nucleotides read TGTGCCTGGAGCCCTGGACAGGGAGGTTCACCCCTCCACTTT. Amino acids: CAWSPGQGGSPLHF.

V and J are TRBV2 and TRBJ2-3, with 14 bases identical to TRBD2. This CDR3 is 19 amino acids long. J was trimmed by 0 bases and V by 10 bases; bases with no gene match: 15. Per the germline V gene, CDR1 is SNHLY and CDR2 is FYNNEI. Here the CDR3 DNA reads TGTGCCACCTCGGGGGGACTAGCGGGGGACCCAACTAGCACAGATACGCAGTATTTT. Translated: CATSGGLAGDPTSTDTQYF. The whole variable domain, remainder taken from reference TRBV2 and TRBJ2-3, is EPEVTQTPSHQVTQMGQEVILRCVPISNHLYFYWYRQILGQKVEFLVSFYNNEISEKSEIFDDQFSVERPDGSNFTLKIRSTKLEDSAMYFCATSGGLAGDPTSTDTQYFGPGTRLTVL.

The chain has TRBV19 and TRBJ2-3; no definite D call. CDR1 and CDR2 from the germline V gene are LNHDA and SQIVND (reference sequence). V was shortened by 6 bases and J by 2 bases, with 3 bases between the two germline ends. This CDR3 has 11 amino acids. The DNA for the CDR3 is TGTGCCAGTAGACACACAGATACGCAGTATTTT. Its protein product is CASRHTDTQYF.

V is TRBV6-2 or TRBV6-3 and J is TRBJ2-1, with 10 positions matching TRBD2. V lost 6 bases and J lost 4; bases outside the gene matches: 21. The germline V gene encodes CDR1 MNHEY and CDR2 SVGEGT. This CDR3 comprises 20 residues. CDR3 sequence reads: CASSSPSPGLARILYNEQFF. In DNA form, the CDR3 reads TGTGCCAGCAGCTCCCCTTCACCGGGACTAGCGCGGATCTTATACAATGAGCAGTTCTTC.

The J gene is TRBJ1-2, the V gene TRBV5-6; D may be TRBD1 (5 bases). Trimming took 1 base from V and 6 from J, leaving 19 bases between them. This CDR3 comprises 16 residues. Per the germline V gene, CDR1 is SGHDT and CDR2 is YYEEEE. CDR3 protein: CASSLITSGVSNGYTF. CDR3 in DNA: TGTGCCAGCAGCTTGATTACGTCGGGGGTGTCAAATGGCTACACCTTC.

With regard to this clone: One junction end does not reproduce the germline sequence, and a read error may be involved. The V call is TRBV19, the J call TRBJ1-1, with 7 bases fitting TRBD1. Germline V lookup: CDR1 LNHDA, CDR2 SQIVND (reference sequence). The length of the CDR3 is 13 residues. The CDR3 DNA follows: TGTGCCAGTAGTATAGGGTCCGGGCAGGGGGGCGTCTTT. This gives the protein CASSIGSGQGGVF.

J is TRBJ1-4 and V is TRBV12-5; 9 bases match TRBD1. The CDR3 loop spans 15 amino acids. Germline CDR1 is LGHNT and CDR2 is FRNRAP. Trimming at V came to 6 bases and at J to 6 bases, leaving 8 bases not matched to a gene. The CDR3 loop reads CASGRQTGGDEKLFF. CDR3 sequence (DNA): TGTGCTAGTGGCCGACAGACAGGGGGAGATGAAAAACTGTTTTTT.

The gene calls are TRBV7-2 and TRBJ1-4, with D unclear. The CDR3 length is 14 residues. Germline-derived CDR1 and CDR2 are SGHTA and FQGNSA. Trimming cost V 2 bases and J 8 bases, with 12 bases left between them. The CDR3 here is CASSLSPFREKLFF. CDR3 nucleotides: TGTGCCAGCAGCTTAAGTCCTTTTCGGGAAAAACTGTTTTTT.

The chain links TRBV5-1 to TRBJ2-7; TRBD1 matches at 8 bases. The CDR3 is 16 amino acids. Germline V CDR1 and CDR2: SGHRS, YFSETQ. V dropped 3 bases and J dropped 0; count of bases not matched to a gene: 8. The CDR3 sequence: CASSSQGAASSYEQYF. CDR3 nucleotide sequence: TGCGCCAGCAGCTCCCAGGGGGCCGCCAGCTCCTACGAGCAGTACTTC. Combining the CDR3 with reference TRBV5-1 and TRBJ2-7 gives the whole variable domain KAGVTQTPRYLIKTRGQQVTLSCSPISGHRSVSWYQQTPGQGLQFLFEYFSETQRNKGNFPGRFSGRQFSNSRSEMNVSTLELGDSALYLCASSSQGAASSYEQYFGPGTRLTVT.

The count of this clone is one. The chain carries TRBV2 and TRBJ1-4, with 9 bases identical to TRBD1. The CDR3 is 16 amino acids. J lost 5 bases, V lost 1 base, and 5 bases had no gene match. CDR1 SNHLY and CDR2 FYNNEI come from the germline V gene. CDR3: CASSEVRTGVNEKLFF. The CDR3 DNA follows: TGTGCCAGCAGTGAAGTTAGGACAGGGGTGAATGAAAAACTGTTTTTT.

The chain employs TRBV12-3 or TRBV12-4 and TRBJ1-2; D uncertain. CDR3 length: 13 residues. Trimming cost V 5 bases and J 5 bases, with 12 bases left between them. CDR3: CASSQTPSYGYTF. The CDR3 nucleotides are TGTGCCAGCAGTCAGACACCCTCGTATGGCTACACCTTC.

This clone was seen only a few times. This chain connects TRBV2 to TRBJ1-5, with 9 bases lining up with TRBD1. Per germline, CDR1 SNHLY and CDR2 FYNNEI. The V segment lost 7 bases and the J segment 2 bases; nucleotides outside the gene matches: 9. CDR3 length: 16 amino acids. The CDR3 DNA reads TGTGCCAGCAAAGGGGGGACAGGGTTGGGCAATCAGCCCCAGCATTTT. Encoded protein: CASKGGTGLGNQPQHF.

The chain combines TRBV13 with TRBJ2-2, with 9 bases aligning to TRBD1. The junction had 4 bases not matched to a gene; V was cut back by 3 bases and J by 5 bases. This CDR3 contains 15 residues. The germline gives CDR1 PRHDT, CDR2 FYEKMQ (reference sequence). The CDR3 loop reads CASSFRDRETGELFF. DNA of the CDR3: TGTGCCAGCAGCTTCCGGGACAGGGAGACCGGGGAGCTGTTTTTT.

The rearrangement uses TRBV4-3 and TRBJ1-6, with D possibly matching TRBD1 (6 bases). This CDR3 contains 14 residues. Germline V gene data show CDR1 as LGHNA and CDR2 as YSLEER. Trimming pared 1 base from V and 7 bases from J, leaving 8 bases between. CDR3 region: CASSQGGGNSPLHF. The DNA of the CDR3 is TGCGCCAGCAGCCAAGGGGGGGGCAATTCACCCCTCCACTTT.

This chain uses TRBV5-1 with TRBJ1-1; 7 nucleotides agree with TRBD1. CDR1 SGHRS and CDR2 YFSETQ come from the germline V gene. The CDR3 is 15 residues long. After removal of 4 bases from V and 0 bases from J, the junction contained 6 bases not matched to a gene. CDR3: CASSVRQGLNTEAFF. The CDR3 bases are TGCGCCAGCAGCGTCCGACAGGGTCTGAACACTGAAGCTTTCTTT.

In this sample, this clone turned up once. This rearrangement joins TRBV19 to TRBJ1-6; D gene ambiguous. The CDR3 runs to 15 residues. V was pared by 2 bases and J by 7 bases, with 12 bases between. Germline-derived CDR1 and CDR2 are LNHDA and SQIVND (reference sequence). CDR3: CASSILRRGNSPLHF. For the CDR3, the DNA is TGTGCCAGTAGTATACTAAGAAGAGGGAATTCACCCCTCCACTTT.

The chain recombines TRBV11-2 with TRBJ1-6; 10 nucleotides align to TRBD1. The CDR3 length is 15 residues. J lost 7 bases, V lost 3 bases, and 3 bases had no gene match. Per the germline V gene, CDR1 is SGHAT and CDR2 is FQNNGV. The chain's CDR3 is CASSFLTGGNSPLHF. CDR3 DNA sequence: TGTGCCAGCAGCTTTTTGACAGGGGGCAATTCACCCCTCCACTTT.

CDR3: CASSPSDRANTEAFF. DNA of the CDR3: TGTGCCAGCAGCCCGTCGGACAGGGCTAACACTGAAGCTTTCTTT. V and J are TRBV3-1 (or the pseudogene TRBV3-2) and TRBJ1-1, with TRBD1 matching over 8 bases. Germline lookup yields CDR1 LGHDT and CDR2 YNNKEL (reference sequence). The J segment lost 2 bases and the V segment lost 4 bases, leaving 6 bases of the junction unmatched. The CDR3 extends over 15 amino acids.

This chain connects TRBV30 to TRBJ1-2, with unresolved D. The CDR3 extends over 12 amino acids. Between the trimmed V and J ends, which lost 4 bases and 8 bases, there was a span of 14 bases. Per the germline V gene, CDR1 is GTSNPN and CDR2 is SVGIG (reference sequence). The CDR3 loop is CAWTLLEAGYTF. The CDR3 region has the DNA TGTGCCTGGACCCTCCTCGAAGCCGGCTACACCTTC. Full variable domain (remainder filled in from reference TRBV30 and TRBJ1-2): SQTIHQWPATLVQPVGSPLSLECTVEGTSNPNLYWYRQAAGRGLQLLFYSVGIGQISSEVPQNLSASRPQDRQFILSSKKLLLSDSGFYLCAWTLLEAGYTFGSGTRLTVV.

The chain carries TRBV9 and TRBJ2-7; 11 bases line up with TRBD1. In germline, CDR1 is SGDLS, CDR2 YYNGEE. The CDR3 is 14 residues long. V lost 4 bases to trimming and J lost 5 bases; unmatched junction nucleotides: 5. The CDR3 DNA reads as TGTGCCAGCAGCACGGGGACAGGGGGTAACGAGCAGTACTTC. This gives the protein CASSTGTGGNEQYF.

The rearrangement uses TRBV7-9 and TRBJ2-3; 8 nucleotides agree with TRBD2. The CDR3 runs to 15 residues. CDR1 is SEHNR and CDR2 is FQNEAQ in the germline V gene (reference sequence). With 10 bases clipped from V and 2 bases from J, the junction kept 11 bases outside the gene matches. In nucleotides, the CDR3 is TGTGCCACCCTGCGGGGGGCGGGGATCACAGATACGCAGTATTTT. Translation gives CATLRGAGITDTQYF.

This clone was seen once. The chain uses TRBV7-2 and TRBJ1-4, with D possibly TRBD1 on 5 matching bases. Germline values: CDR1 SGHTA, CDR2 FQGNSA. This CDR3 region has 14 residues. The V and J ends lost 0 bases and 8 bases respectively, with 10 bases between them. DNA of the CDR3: TGTGCCAGCAGCTTAGCGGGGGGTAACGAAAAACTGTTTTTT. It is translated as CASSLAGGNEKLFF.

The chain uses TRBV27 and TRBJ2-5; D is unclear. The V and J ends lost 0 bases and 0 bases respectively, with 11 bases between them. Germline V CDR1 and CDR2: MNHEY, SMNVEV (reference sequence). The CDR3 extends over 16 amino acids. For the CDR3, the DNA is TGTGCCAGCAGTTTATCGAGTACCAAATACCAAGAGACCCAGTACTTC. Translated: CASSLSSTKYQETQYF.

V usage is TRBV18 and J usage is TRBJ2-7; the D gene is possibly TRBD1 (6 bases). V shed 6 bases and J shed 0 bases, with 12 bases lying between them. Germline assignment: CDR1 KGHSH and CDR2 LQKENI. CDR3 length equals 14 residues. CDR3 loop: CASSRQGNSYEQYF. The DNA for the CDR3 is TGTGCCAGCTCCCGGCAGGGGAACTCCTACGAGCAGTACTTC. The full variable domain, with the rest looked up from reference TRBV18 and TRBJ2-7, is NAGVMQNPRHLVRRRGQEARLRCSPMKGHSHVYWYRQLPEEGLKFMVYLQKENIIDESGMPKERFSAEFPKEGPSILRIQQVVRGDSAAYFCASSRQGNSYEQYFGPGTRLTVT.

CDR3 residues: CAGGASYNSPLHF. CDR3 in DNA: TGTGCCGGAGGCGCCTCCTATAATTCACCCCTCCACTTT. The J gene is TRBJ1-6, the V gene TRBV30, with D unclear. This CDR3 is built from 13 residues. Germline CDR1 is GTSNPN and CDR2 is SVGIG (reference sequence). The ends were cut back, 8 bases at V and 0 bases at J, with 8 bases in the middle.

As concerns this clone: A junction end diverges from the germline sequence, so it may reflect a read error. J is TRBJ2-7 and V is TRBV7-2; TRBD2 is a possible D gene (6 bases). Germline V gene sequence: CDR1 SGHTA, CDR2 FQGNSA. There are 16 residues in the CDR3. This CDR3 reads CASSLAPSTRSFEQYF. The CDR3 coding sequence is TGTGCCAGCAGCTTAGCCCCCTCGACTAGATCCTTCGAGCAGTACTTC.

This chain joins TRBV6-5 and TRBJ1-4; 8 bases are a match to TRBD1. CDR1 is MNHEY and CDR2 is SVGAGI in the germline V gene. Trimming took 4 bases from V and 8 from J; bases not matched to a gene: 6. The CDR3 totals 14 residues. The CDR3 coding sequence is TGTGCCAGCAGTTCAGGGGGCTCGGAAGAAAAACTGTTTTTT. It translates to CASSSGGSEEKLFF.

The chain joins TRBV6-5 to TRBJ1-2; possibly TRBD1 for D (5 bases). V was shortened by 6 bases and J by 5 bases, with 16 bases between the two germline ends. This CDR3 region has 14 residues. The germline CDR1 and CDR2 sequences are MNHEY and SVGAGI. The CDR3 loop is CASSDGGVVYGYTF. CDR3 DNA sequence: TGTGCCAGCAGCGATGGGGGGGTGGTTTATGGCTACACCTTC.

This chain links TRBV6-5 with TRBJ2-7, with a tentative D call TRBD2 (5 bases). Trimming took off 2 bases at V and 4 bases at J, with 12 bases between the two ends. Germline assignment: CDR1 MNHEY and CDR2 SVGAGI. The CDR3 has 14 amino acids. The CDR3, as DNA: TGTGCCAGCAGTTACGGGGTTGGCGGGTACGAGCAGTACTTC. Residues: CASSYGVGGYEQYF.

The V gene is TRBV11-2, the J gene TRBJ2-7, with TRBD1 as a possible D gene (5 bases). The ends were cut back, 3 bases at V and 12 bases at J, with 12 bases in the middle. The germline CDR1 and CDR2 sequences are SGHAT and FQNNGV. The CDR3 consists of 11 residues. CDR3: CASSFRAVRYF. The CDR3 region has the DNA TGTGCCAGCAGCTTCAGGGCCGTACGGTACTTC.